This T cell receptor (beta chain) stems from a study of graft-versus-host responses after intestinal transplantation. Overall study context: In this cohort, recipients had multivisceral, liver-intestinal, or isolated intestinal transplants.

Findings and limits, study-wide: Peak circulating GvH clone levels were associated with early post-transplant HvG declines. GvH clones detected in recipient marrow included some appearing first in ileum or blood.

Comments on this clone: The antigen remains undetermined.

The data were produced by immunoSEQ multiplex PCR, yet TCRdb's version contains in-frame clones alone and is incomplete. The table has around 100,000 clones, approximately 92% seen once. The source is a human donor who was the organ donor for an intestinal transplant. This specimen consisted of unstimulated CD4+ T cells sorted from spleen or lymph node cells, obtained before transplant.

The CDR3 loop is CASRRGLAGETQYF. CDR3 DNA: TGTGCCAGCAGACGTGGACTAGCGGGAGAGACCCAGTACTTC. The chain has TRBV7-9 and TRBJ2-5, with 11 bases aligning to TRBD2. The V gene's germline CDR1 is SEHNR and CDR2 FQNEAQ (reference sequence). This CDR3 is built from 14 residues. J gave up 4 bases and V 6 bases, and 4 bases lay outside the gene matches.